Listed here are 15 T cell receptor beta chains from one sample, sequenced in a study of shared T cell receptors in the human thymus. Repertoires were generated with immunoSEQ multiplex PCR, while TCRdb's copy carries only in-frame clones and drops some. The table has hundreds of thousands of clones, over 75% seen once. The same data also went into a second study, on human thymus T cells.

The sequenced material came from thymocytes. The receptors derive from a boy younger than two with a congenital heart defect.

The gene calls are TRBV28 and TRBJ1-5; perhaps TRBD1 as D (5 bases). Germline values: CDR1 MDHEN, CDR2 SYDVKM. Trimming removed 3 bases at V and 0 bases at J, with 15 bases between. The CDR3 contains 17 residues. This CDR3 reads CASSFPDSPYSNQPQHF. The CDR3 nucleotides are TGTGCCAGCAGTTTCCCAGACAGCCCATATAGCAATCAGCCCCAGCATTTT.

This clone was detected only once. The chain couples TRBV7-6 to TRBJ2-1; 11 bases line up with TRBD2. The V gene end was trimmed by 5 bases and the J gene end by 2 bases; junction bases not matched to a gene: 2. The CDR3 length is 15 residues. The germline CDR1 and CDR2 sequences are SGHVS and FNYEAQ. CDR3: CASSPGLAAYNEQFF. The CDR3 DNA sequence: TGTGCCAGCAGCCCGGGACTAGCGGCCTACAATGAGCAGTTCTTC.

This sequence joins TRBV7-2 and TRBJ2-5, with 7 bases aligning to TRBD1. The germline V gene has CDR1 SGHTA and CDR2 FQGNSA. V shed 1 base and J 5 bases; nucleotides not matched to a gene: 13. The CDR3 runs 17 residues. For the CDR3, the DNA is TGTGCCAGCAGCTTAGAGCGTGGTGAAGGGGGCCCTGAGACCCAGTACTTC. This gives the protein CASSLERGEGGPETQYF.

The count of this clone is one. CDR3 sequence: CASSSGREMGIYEQYF. The DNA of the CDR3 is TGTGCCAGCAGCTCCGGGCGGGAGATGGGGATCTACGAGCAGTACTTC. This chain joins TRBV27 and TRBJ2-7; 7 bases are a match to TRBD2. This CDR3 contains 16 residues. After removal of 6 bases from V and 3 bases from J, the junction contained 14 bases not matched to a gene. Germline CDR1 and CDR2: MNHEY and SMNVEV (reference sequence).

J is TRBJ1-2 and V is TRBV27; D gene uncertain. Trimming took off 6 bases at V and 0 bases at J, with 11 bases between the two ends. The CDR3 spans 14 residues. CDR1 is MNHEY and CDR2 is SMNVEV in the germline V gene (reference sequence). CDR3 region: CASSPRGTNYGYTF. As DNA, the CDR3 is TGTGCCAGCAGCCCCCGGGGAACTAACTATGGCTACACCTTC.

The rearrangement joins TRBV28 to TRBJ2-7; the D gene is possibly TRBD2 (5 bases). Per the germline V gene, CDR1 is MDHEN and CDR2 is SYDVKM. Trimming stripped 8 bases from V and 2 bases from J, with 16 bases between. This CDR3 is 14 amino acids long. CDR3 nucleotide sequence: TGTGCCAGCCTCCCCGAGGGCGGCACCTACGAGCAGTACTTC. Residues: CASLPEGGTYEQYF.

V usage is TRBV18 and J usage is TRBJ1-4, with D maybe TRBD1 (5 bases). Trimming stripped 4 bases from V and 6 bases from J, with 18 bases between. The CDR3 is 16 amino acids. Germline loops: CDR1 KGHSH, CDR2 LQKENI. CDR3 in amino acids: CASSQDRRALHEKLFF. CDR3 sequence (DNA): TGTGCCAGCTCACAGGATCGCAGGGCCCTTCATGAAAAACTGTTTTTT.

The V call is TRBV10-3, the J call TRBJ2-1, with D perhaps matching TRBD2 (6 bases). The CDR3 spans 14 residues. Trimming shortened V by 6 bases and J by 8 bases, and 17 bases separated the two germline ends. Germline V gene lookup returns CDR1 ENHRY and CDR2 SYGVKD. As DNA, the CDR3 is TGTGCCATCAGGGGTCGGGAGAAAGGCGATGAGCAGTTCTTC. This encodes CAIRGREKGDEQFF.

The genes are TRBV7-9 and TRBJ2-1; maybe TRBD2 (6 bases). The CDR3 extends over 17 amino acids. Germline values: CDR1 SEHNR, CDR2 FQNEAQ (reference sequence). Trimming stripped 3 bases from V and 2 bases from J, with 17 bases between. CDR3 loop: CASSFNRVAVTYNEQFF. The CDR3 nucleotides read TGTGCCAGCAGCTTCAATCGAGTAGCGGTTACCTACAATGAGCAGTTCTTC. Full variable domain (rest looked up from reference TRBV7-9 and TRBJ2-1): DTGVSQNPRHKITKRGQNVTFRCDPISEHNRLYWYRQTLGQGPEFLTYFQNEAQLEKSRLLSDRFSAERPKGSFSTLEIQRTEQGDSAMYLCASSFNRVAVTYNEQFFGPGTRLTVL.

This clone has just a few counts. The rearrangement uses TRBV10-2 and TRBJ2-1; perhaps TRBD2 as D (6 bases). V shed 0 bases and J shed 8 bases, with 26 bases lying between them. The CDR3 contains 19 residues. Germline V lookup: CDR1 WSHSY, CDR2 SAAADI. CDR3 region: CASSESRVIADMSADEQFF. CDR3 nucleotide sequence: TGCGCCAGCAGTGAGTCACGGGTAATAGCGGACATGTCGGCCGATGAGCAGTTCTTC.

The chain couples TRBV29-1 to TRBJ2-2, with 12 bases aligning to TRBD1. V was clipped by 7 bases and J by 7 bases; unmatched bases: 4. The CDR3 sequence is 13 residues long. CDR1 SQVTM and CDR2 ANQGSEA come from the germline V gene. CDR3 region: CSGGQGAGGELFF. For the CDR3, the DNA is TGCAGCGGGGGACAGGGGGCTGGCGGGGAGCTGTTTTTT.

The rearrangement links TRBV30 to TRBJ2-2; 9 nucleotides match TRBD2. The CDR3 has 14 residues. The germline V gene has CDR1 GTSNPN and CDR2 SVGIG (reference sequence). After removal of 5 bases from V and 7 bases from J, the junction contained 8 bases not matched to a gene. CDR3 loop: CAWYRAGGFGELFF. The DNA for the CDR3 is TGTGCCTGGTATCGAGCGGGGGGCTTCGGGGAGCTGTTTTTT.

The count of this clone is one. This sequence joins TRBV7-8 and TRBJ2-7; 14 bases line up with TRBD2. The CDR3 length is 17 residues. The germline V gene encodes CDR1 SGHVS and CDR2 FQNEAQ. Trimming cost V 5 bases and J 3 bases; bases outside gene matches: 9. CDR3 residues: CASSLSTGTSGSYEQYF. The CDR3 coding sequence is TGTGCCAGCAGCCTATCGACCGGGACTAGCGGGAGCTACGAGCAGTACTTC.

The chain carries TRBV15 and TRBJ2-3; 10 bases fit TRBD1. Germline-derived CDR1 and CDR2 are LNHNV and YYDKDF (reference sequence). The CDR3 contains 20 residues. V shed 5 bases and J 1 base; nucleotides not matched to a gene: 18. The CDR3 spells CATSPPRDRGTSRCTDTQYF. CDR3 bases: TGTGCCACCAGCCCACCCCGGGACAGGGGAACTAGCAGATGCACAGATACGCAGTATTTT.

The chain has TRBV4-1 and TRBJ2-5; D not resolved. Trimming removed 3 bases from V and 5 bases from J, with 13 bases in between. Germline CDR1 is MGHRA and CDR2 is YSYEKL. The CDR3 has 14 residues. Written as DNA, the CDR3 is TGCGCCAGCAGCCAGACTGGCGTGGTGGAGACCCAGTACTTC. It encodes CASSQTGVVETQYF.